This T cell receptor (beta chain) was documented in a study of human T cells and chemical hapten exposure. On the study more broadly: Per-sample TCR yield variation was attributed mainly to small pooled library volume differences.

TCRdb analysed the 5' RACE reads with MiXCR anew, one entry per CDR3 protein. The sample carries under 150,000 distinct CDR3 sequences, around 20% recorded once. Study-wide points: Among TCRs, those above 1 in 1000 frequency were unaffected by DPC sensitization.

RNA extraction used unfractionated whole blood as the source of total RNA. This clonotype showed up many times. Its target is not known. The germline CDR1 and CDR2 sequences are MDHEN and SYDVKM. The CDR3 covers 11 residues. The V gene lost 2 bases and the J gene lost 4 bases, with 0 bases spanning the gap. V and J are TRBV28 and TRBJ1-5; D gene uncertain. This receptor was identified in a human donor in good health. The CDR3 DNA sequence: TGTGCCAGCAGTTTAAATCAGCCCCAGCATTTT. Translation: CASSLNQPQHF.